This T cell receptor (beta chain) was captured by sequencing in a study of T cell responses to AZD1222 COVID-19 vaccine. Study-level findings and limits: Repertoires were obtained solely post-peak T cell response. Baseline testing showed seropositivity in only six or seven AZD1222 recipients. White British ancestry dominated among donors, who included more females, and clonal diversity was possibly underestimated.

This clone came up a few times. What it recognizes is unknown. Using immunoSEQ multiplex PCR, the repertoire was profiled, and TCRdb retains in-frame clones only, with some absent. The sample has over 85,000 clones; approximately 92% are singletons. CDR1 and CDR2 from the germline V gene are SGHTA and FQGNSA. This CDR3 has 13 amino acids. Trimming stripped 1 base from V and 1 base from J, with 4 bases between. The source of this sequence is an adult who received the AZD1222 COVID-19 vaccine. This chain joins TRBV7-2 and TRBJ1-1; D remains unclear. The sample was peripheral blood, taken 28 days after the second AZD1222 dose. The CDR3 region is CASSLDPNTEAFF. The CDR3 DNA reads TGTGCCAGCAGCTTAGACCCGAACACTGAAGCTTTCTTT.